Following are 22 T cell receptor beta chains from one sample sequenced in a study of blood T cell repertoires in COVID-19. This table comes from immunoSEQ multiplex PCR, and its TCRdb copy is limited to in-frame clones, with some not included. The table shows about 190,000 clones, with 83% occurring only once. Material: peripheral blood. The source of these receptors is a middle-aged woman with acute or convalescent COVID-19.

V gene TRBV10-3 combines with J gene TRBJ2-2; 10 positions match TRBD1. CDR1 and CDR2 from the germline V gene are ENHRY and SYGVKD. V was clipped by 6 bases and J by 5 bases; unmatched bases: 6. The CDR3 totals 15 residues. In DNA form, the CDR3 reads TGTGCCATCAGAACCGGGACAGGGGAAACCGGGGAGCTGTTTTTT. It yields the protein CAIRTGTGETGELFF.

The rearrangement links TRBV6-2 or TRBV6-3 to TRBJ2-1; D is ambiguous. CDR1 is MNHEY, CDR2 SVGEGT, per germline. V was shortened by 6 bases and J by 2 bases, with 11 bases between the two germline ends. The CDR3 is 14 residues long. CDR3 coding DNA: TGTGCCAGCAGCCTGACTGGTGCCTACAATGAGCAGTTCTTC. Protein: CASSLTGAYNEQFF.

The rearrangement joins TRBV28 to TRBJ2-3, with 9 positions matching TRBD2. This CDR3 spans 17 amino acids. Per germline, CDR1 MDHEN and CDR2 SYDVKM. Trimming took 0 bases from V and 4 from J; bases not matched to a gene: 8. The CDR3 bases are TGTGCCAGCAGTTTATGGGACTTGGCGGGGGGGCCAGATACGCAGTATTTT. It yields the protein CASSLWDLAGGPDTQYF. The variable domain in full, completed from reference TRBV28 and TRBJ2-3, reads DVKVTQSSRYLVKRTGEKVFLECVQDMDHENMFWYRQDPGLGLRLIYFSYDVKMKEKGDIPEGYSVSREKKERFSLILESASTNQTSMYLCASSLWDLAGGPDTQYFGPGTRLTVL.

The genes are TRBV5-1 and TRBJ1-2; perhaps TRBD1 as D (5 bases). This CDR3 contains 14 residues. The germline gives CDR1 SGHRS, CDR2 YFSETQ. The V end lost 0 bases, the J end lost 8 bases, and 14 bases lay between the germline ends. CDR3 DNA sequence: TGCGCCAGCAGCTTGGTTTTGGGGGGTGAGGGCTACACCTTC. Translation: CASSLVLGGEGYTF.

The chain uses TRBV6-5 and TRBJ2-7; weak D call: TRBD1 (6 bases). Germline V gives CDR1 MNHEY, CDR2 SVGAGI. V lost 7 bases and J lost 0, with 13 bases in between. This CDR3 spans 14 amino acids. This chain's CDR3 is CASTGTDSSYEQYF. The CDR3 DNA reads as TGTGCCAGCACGGGGACGGACAGCTCCTACGAGCAGTACTTC.

J is TRBJ1-5 and V is TRBV9; unclear D gene. V was shortened by 7 bases and J by 4 bases, with 6 bases between the two germline ends. The germline CDR1 and CDR2 sequences are SGDLS and YYNGEE. This CDR3 contains 11 residues. In DNA form, the CDR3 reads TGTGCCAGCGGAGAGAATCAGCCCCAGCATTTT. It is translated as CASGENQPQHF.

V is TRBV28 and J is TRBJ1-1, with a tentative D call TRBD1 (6 bases). Per the germline V gene, CDR1 is MDHEN and CDR2 is SYDVKM. The CDR3 is made up of 16 amino acids. The V and J ends lost 10 bases and 3 bases respectively, with 24 bases between them. CDR3 coding DNA: TGTGCCACCCGGTCGGGACGGGGGGCGGCCGACACTGAAGCTTTCTTT. Residues: CATRSGRGAADTEAFF.

The V gene is TRBV6-5, the J gene TRBJ2-7; D might be TRBD2 (5 bases). Germline V CDR1 and CDR2: MNHEY, SVGAGI. Trimming left V 6 bases short and J 0 bases short, with 9 bases between. The length of the CDR3 is 13 residues. CDR3 nucleotide sequence: TGTGCCAGCAGCCGGGGTCACTCCTACGAGCAGTACTTC. As protein: CASSRGHSYEQYF.

This chain uses TRBV28 with TRBJ2-7; 8 nucleotides line up with TRBD2. CDR3 length equals 15 residues. Germline V CDR1 and CDR2: MDHEN, SYDVKM. V lost 10 bases and J lost 5; bases outside the gene matches: 16. The CDR3 coding sequence is TGTGCCACCCGCATGCGAATAGCGGGAAGGGACGAGCAGTACTTC. Encoded protein: CATRMRIAGRDEQYF.

CDR3 in DNA: TGTGCCATCAGTGAGCTAGCGGGGGGGCCCGATGAGCAGTTCTTC. Translating it yields CAISELAGGPDEQFF. The chain is built from TRBV10-3 and TRBJ2-1; 12 bases are shared with TRBD2. Germline CDR1 reads ENHRY; CDR2 reads SYGVKD. V lost 2 bases, J lost 8 bases, and 4 bases stayed unmatched. This CDR3 region has 15 residues.

CDR3 nucleotides: TGTGCCAGCAGCCTAGAAATCTATCGGGATGAGCAGTTCTTC. It specifies CASSLEIYRDEQFF. The chain joins TRBV6-5 to TRBJ2-1; D is uncertain. The CDR3 has 14 residues. The ends were cut back, 6 bases at V and 8 bases at J, with 17 bases in the middle. The germline CDR1 and CDR2 sequences are MNHEY and SVGAGI.

This chain connects TRBV7-2 to TRBJ2-5; possibly TRBD2 for D (5 bases). V lost 1 base, J lost 2 bases, and 11 bases lay in between. Looked up from germline, CDR1 is SGHTA and CDR2 is FQGNSA. This CDR3 has 15 amino acids. In DNA form, the CDR3 reads TGTGCCAGCAGCTTAGGCGAGGGTCTTCAAGAGACCCAGTACTTC. Encoded protein: CASSLGEGLQETQYF.

This clone was counted only a few times. V gene TRBV27 combines with J gene TRBJ2-2, with D possibly being TRBD2 (6 bases). The CDR3 runs 17 residues. V lost 4 bases and J lost 0, with 15 bases in between. Germline V CDR1 and CDR2: MNHEY, SMNVEV (reference sequence). CDR3 DNA sequence: TGTGCCAGCAGTTCGGAACGACTAGTTTCGAACACCGGGGAGCTGTTTTTT. This sequence encodes CASSSERLVSNTGELFF.

This rearrangement joins TRBV27 to TRBJ1-1; 9 nucleotides match TRBD1. Germline CDR1 MNHEY, CDR2 SMNVEV (reference sequence). The CDR3 runs 14 residues. After removal of 3 bases from V and 7 bases from J, the junction contained 6 bases not matched to a gene. The DNA of the CDR3 is TGTGCCAGCAGTTTTGGGGGACAGGGCGGTGAAGCTTTCTTT. Translated, it gives CASSFGGQGGEAFF.

V is TRBV18 and J is TRBJ2-7, with a weak D call TRBD1 (6 bases). The CDR3 length is 15 residues. V was shortened by 3 bases and J by 3 bases, with 15 bases between the two germline ends. Germline-derived CDR1 and CDR2 are KGHSH and LQKENI. DNA of the CDR3: TGTGCCAGCTCACCGGAGGACAGCGAAATCTACGAGCAGTACTTC. Translated, it gives CASSPEDSEIYEQYF. The entire variable domain, with the rest obtained from reference TRBV18 and TRBJ2-7, is as follows: NAGVMQNPRHLVRRRGQEARLRCSPMKGHSHVYWYRQLPEEGLKFMVYLQKENIIDESGMPKERFSAEFPKEGPSILRIQQVVRGDSAAYFCASSPEDSEIYEQYFGPGTRLTVT.

The J gene is TRBJ1-5, the V gene TRBV27, with TRBD1 matching over 8 bases. The V and J ends lost 3 bases and 3 bases, in that order; junction bases with no gene match: 10. Per the germline V gene, CDR1 is MNHEY and CDR2 is SMNVEV (reference sequence). This CDR3 has 17 residues. DNA for the CDR3: TGTGCCAGCAGTTTTTCAGGGGGCGCGATTACCAATCAGCCCCAGCATTTT. Protein: CASSFSGGAITNQPQHF.

In its sample, this clone was seen a few times. The rearrangement joins TRBV28 to TRBJ1-5, with D perhaps TRBD1 (5 bases). The ends were cut back, 2 bases at V and 4 bases at J, with 9 bases in the middle. CDR1 and CDR2 (germline): MDHEN, SYDVKM. The CDR3 is 14 residues long. The CDR3 reads CASSLGSGNQPQHF. DNA of the CDR3: TGTGCCAGCAGTTTAGGGTCAGGGAATCAGCCCCAGCATTTT.

This clone was recorded once. The chain employs TRBV6-5 and TRBJ2-1; 8 positions agree with TRBD1. The germline CDR1 and CDR2 sequences are MNHEY and SVGAGI. This CDR3 spans 15 amino acids. The J segment lost 1 base and the V segment lost 6 bases, leaving 5 bases of the junction unmatched. CDR3 protein: CASRPQGVSYNEQFF. Here the CDR3 DNA reads TGTGCCAGCAGGCCACAGGGGGTATCCTACAATGAGCAGTTCTTC.

The chain recombines TRBV9 with TRBJ2-7; TRBD2 might be the D (6 bases). The CDR3 extends over 13 amino acids. Germline V gene data show CDR1 as SGDLS and CDR2 as YYNGEE. The V and J ends lost 1 base and 6 bases respectively, with 11 bases between them. CDR3 in DNA: TGTGCCAGCAGCGTATCGCAGGGAGGCGAGCAGTACTTC. Protein: CASSVSQGGEQYF.

The chain has TRBV19 and TRBJ1-2; no clear D. V lost 4 bases and J lost 0, with 12 bases in between. The CDR3 length is 15 residues. Germline V lookup: CDR1 LNHDA, CDR2 SQIVND (reference sequence). CDR3 nucleotide sequence: TGTGCCAGTAGTAAGGGAGCGGGCCCTAACTATGGCTACACCTTC. Its translation: CASSKGAGPNYGYTF.

The chain recombines TRBV13 with TRBJ2-2, with TRBD1 as a possible D gene (5 bases). V lost 5 bases and J lost 6, with 16 bases in between. The CDR3 sequence is 15 residues long. In germline, CDR1 is PRHDT, CDR2 FYEKMQ (reference sequence). CDR3 nucleotide sequence: TGTGCCAGCAGCCCAGGGTCCCTAGGCGCCGGGGAGCTGTTTTTT. Its translation is CASSPGSLGAGELFF. The variable domain in full, with the rest retrieved from reference TRBV13 and TRBJ2-2, is AAGVIQSPRHLIKEKRETATLKCYPIPRHDTVYWYQQGPGQDPQFLISFYEKMQSDKGSIPDRFSAQQFSDYHSELNMSSLELGDSALYFCASSPGSLGAGELFFGEGSRLTVL.

The rearrangement uses TRBV6-1 and TRBJ1-2, with D unresolved. The CDR3 covers 13 residues. CDR1 and CDR2 from the germline V gene are MNHNS and SASEGT. V dropped 1 base and J dropped 5 bases, with 8 bases sitting between them. This CDR3 is CASSEGGGYGYTF. Here the CDR3 DNA reads TGTGCCAGCAGTGAAGGGGGAGGGTATGGCTACACCTTC.